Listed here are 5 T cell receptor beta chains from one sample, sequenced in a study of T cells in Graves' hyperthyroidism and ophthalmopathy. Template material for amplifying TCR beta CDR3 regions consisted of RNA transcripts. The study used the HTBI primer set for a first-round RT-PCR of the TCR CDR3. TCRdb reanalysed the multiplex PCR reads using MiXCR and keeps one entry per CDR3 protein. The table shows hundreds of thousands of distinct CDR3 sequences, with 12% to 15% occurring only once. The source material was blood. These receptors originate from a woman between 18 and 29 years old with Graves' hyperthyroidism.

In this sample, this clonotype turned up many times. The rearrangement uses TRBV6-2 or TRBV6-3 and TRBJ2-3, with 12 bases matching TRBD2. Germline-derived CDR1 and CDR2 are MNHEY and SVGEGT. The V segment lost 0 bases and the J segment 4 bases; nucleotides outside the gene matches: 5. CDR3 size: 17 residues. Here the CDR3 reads CASSYSLLAGGADTQYF. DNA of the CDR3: TGTGCCAGCAGTTACTCTCTCCTAGCGGGAGGGGCAGATACGCAGTATTTT.

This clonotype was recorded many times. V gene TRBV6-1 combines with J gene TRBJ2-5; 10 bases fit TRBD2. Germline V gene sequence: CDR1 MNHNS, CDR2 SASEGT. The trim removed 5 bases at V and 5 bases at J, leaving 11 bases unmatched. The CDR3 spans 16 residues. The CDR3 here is CASSYGRATSGETQYF. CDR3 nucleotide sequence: TGTGCCAGCAGTTACGGCAGGGCGACTAGCGGGGAGACCCAGTACTTC.

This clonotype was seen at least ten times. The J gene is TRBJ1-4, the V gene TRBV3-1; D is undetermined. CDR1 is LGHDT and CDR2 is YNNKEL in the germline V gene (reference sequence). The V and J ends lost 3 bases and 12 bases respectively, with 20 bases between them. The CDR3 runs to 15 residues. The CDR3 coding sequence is TGTGCCAGCAGCCACCCCTTCCAACGCGGATTAGAACTGTTTTTT. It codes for CASSHPFQRGLELFF.

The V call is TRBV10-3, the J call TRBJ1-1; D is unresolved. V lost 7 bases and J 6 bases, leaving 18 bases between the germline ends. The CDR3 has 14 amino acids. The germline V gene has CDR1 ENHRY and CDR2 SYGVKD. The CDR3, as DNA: TGTGCCATCAACCCGAAAGGGAATGGGGCTGAAGCTTTCTTT. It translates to CAINPKGNGAEAFF.

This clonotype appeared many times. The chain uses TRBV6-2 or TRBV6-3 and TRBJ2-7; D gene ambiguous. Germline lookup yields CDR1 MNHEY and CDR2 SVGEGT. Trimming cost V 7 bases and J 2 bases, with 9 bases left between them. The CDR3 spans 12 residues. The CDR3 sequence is CASTHNAYEQYF. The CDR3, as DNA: TGTGCCAGCACCCACAATGCCTACGAGCAGTACTTC.